This T cell receptor beta chain derives from a study of beta chain features in type 1 diabetes. Findings of the study overall: Amplification by PCR could prefer shorter templates, with the same effect in patients and controls. Any HLA effect on TCRB rearrangement was left unresolved by small sub-analyses. Naive, central memory and Treg TCRB repertoires seemed to resemble each other more closely in patients than they did in healthy donors.

The whole isolated RNA underwent reverse transcription, so sequencing captured expressed TCRB transcripts. Here immunoSEQ multiplex PCR was the method, and the copy in TCRdb shows in-frame clones only, minus some. The sample records under 150,000 clones, roughly 53% being singletons. Concerning this clone itself: As yet, its antigen is unknown.

This CDR3 has 14 amino acids. Germline CDR1 ENHRY, CDR2 SYGVKD. The junction had 13 bases not matched to a gene; V was cut back by 8 bases and J by 7 bases. The TCR originated in a man aged 18 to 35 in good health. The genes are TRBV10-3 and TRBJ1-1, with TRBD1 identical over 7 bases. The sample was Tregs from blood. The CDR3 loop reads CAISPDRVVGEAFF. DNA of the CDR3: TGTGCCATCTCCCCCGACAGGGTGGTGGGTGAAGCTTTCTTT.